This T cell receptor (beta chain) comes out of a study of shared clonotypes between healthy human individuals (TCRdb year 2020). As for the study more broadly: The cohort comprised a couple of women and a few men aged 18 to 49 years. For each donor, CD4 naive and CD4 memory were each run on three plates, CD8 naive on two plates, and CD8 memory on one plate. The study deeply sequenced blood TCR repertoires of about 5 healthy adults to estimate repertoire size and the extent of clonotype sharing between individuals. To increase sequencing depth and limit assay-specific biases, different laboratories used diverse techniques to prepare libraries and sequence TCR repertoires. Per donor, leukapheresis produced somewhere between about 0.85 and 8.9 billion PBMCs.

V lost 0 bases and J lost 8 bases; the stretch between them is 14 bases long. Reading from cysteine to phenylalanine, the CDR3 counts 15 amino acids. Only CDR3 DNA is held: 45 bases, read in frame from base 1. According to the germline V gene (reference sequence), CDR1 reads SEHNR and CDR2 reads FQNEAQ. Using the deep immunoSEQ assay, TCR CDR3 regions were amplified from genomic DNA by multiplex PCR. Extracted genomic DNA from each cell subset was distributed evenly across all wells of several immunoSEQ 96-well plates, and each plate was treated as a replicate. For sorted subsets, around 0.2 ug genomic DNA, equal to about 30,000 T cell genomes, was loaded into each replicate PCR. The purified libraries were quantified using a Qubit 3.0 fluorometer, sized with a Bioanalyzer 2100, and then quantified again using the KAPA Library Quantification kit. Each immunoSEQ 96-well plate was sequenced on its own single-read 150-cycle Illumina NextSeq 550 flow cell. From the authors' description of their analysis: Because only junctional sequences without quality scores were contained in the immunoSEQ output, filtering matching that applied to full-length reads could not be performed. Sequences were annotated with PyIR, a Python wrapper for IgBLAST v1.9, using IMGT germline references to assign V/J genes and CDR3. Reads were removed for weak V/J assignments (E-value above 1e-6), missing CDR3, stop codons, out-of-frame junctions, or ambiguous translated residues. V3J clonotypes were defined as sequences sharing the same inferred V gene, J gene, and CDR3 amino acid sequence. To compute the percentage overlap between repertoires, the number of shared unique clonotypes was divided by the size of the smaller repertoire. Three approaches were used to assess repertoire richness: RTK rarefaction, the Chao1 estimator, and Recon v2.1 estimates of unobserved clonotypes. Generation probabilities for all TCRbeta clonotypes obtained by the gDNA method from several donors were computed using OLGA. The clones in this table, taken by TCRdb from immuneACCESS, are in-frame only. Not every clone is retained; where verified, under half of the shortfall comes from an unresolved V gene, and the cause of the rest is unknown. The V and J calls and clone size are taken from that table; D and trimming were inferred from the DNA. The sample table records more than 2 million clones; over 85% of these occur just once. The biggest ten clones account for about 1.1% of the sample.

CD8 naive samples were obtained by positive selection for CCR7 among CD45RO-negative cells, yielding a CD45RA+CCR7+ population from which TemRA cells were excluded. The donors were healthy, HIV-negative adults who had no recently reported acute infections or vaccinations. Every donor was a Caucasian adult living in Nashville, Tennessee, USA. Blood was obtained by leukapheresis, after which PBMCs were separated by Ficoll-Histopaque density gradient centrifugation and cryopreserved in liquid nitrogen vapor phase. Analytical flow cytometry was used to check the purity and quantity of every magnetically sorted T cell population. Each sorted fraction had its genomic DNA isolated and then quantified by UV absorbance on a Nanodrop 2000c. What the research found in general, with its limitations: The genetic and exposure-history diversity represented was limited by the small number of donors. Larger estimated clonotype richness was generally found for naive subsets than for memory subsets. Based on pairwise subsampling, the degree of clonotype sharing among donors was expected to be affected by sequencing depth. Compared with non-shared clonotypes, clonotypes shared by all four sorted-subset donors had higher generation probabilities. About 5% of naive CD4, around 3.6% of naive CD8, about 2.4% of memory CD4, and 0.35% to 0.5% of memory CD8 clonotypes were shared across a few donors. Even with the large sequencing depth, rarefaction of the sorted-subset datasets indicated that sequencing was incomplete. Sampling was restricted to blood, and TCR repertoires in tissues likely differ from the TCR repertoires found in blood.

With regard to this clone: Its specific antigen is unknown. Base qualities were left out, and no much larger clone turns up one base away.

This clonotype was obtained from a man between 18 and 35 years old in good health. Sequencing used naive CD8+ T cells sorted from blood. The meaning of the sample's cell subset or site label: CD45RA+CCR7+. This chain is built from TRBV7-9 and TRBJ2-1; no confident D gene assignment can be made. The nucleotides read TGTGCCAGCAGCTTAGCCCTTTCCAATCCTGATGAGCAGTTCTTC. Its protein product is CASSLALSNPDEQFF.